This section outlines one T cell receptor beta chain sequence together with its context. TCRdb's table, derived via immunoSEQ multiplex PCR, lists solely in-frame clones and lacks some. The table records roughly 230,000 clones, roughly four fifths of them present only once. This specimen comes from a study of blood T cell repertoires in COVID-19. Study context: In each case, the material was cDNA or gDNA derived from T cells, B-cell-depleted T cells, or PBMCs.

The CDR3 loop spans 14 amino acids. CDR1 and CDR2 from the germline V gene are LGHNA and YNFKEQ. Trimming removed 3 bases from V and 1 base from J, with 9 bases in between. The sequence was collected from a man aged 50 to 60 with active or convalescent COVID-19. The sample was peripheral blood. The chain uses TRBV4-2 and TRBJ1-1, with TRBD1 as a possible D gene (5 bases). The CDR3 bases are TGTGCCAGCAGCCAGGACAATGCGAACACTGAAGCTTTCTTT. Residues: CASSQDNANTEAFF.